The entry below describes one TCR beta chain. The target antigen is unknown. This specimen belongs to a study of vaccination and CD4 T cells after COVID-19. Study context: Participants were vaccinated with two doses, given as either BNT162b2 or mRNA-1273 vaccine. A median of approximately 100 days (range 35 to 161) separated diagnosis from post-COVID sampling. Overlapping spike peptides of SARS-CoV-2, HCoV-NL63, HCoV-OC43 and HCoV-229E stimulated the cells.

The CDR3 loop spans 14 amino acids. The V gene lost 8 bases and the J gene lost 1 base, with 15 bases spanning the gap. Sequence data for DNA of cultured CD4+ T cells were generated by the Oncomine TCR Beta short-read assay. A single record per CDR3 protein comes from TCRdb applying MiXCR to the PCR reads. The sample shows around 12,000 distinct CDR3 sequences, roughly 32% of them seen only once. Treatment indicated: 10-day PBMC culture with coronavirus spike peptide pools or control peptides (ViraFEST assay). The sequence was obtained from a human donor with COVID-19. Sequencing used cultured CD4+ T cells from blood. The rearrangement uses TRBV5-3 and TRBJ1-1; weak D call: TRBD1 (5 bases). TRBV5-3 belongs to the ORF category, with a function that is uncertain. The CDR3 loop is CASTKGPTNTEAFF. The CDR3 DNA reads TGTGCCAGCACCAAGGGACCGACGAACACTGAAGCTTTCTTT.